The following is a TCR beta chain sequence with its context. The antigen remains undetermined. The data were taken from a study of T cell responses to AZD1222 COVID-19 vaccine. Some clones are missing from TCRdb's copy, which holds only in-frame ones; the method was immunoSEQ multiplex PCR. The sample consists of some 100,000 clones, less than 90% of them appearing once. Overall study findings and caveats: Scientists sampled the repertoires only once the peak T cell response had passed.

The CDR3 has 16 residues. This chain links TRBV21-1 with TRBJ1-2; the table's D call, TRBD1, has no DNA check behind it. TRBV21-1 is listed as a pseudogene. Sample: peripheral blood, taken on day 0 of AZD1222 vaccination. The TCR sequence derives from an adult in good health. The CDR3 sequence: CASSSDRGQAHYGYTF. CDR3 coding DNA: TGTGCCAGCAGCTCAGATCGGGGACAGGCACACTATGGCTACACCTTC.